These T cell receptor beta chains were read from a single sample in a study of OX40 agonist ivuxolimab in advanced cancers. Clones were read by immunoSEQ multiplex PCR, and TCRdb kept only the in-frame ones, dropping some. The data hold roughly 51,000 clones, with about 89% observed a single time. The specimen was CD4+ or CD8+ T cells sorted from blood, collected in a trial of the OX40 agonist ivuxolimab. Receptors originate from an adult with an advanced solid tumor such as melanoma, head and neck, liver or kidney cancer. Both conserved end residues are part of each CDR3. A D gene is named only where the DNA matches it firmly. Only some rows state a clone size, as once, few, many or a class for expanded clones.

cdr3_aa: CASSSHQGYSNQPQHF
clone_size: .
v_call: TRBV28
d_call: .

cdr3_aa: CASSLEVSNQPQHF
clone_size: .
v_call: TRBV28
d_call: .

cdr3_aa: CASSLGGVAEETQYF
clone_size: .
v_call: TRBV11-2
d_call: .

cdr3_aa: CASSLGSSGYNEQFF
clone_size: .
v_call: TRBV5-8
d_call: TRBD2

cdr3_aa: CASSLDRGRAPQYF
clone_size: once
v_call: TRBV5-1
d_call: TRBD1

cdr3_aa: CASSRQGDNQPQHF
clone_size: .
v_call: TRBV18
d_call: TRBD1

cdr3_aa: CASSTSTGTGYGYTF
clone_size: .
v_call: TRBV6-5
d_call: .

cdr3_aa: CASSSTSGWGTDTQYF
clone_size: .
v_call: TRBV5-1
d_call: TRBD2

cdr3_aa: CASSEYSGRGGYGYTF
clone_size: .
v_call: TRBV25-1
d_call: .

cdr3_aa: CASSLAAGAYNEQFF
clone_size: .
v_call: TRBV5-1
d_call: TRBD2

cdr3_aa: CATRGWSYNEQFF
clone_size: .
v_call: TRBV15
d_call: .

cdr3_aa: CASSQQGSYNEQFF
clone_size: .
v_call: TRBV6-6
d_call: TRBD1

cdr3_aa: CASSPDSSSGNTIYF
clone_size: .
v_call: TRBV5-8
d_call: .

cdr3_aa: CASSIFGVGNTGELFF
clone_size: .
v_call: TRBV19
d_call: .

cdr3_aa: CAWSVAGLNTGELFF
clone_size: .
v_call: TRBV30
d_call: TRBD2

cdr3_aa: CASSPGQGLREQYF
clone_size: few
v_call: TRBV18
d_call: TRBD1

cdr3_aa: CASSPPAAWNTEAFF
clone_size: .
v_call: TRBV18
d_call: .

cdr3_aa: CASSQGGQGVGYTF
clone_size: once
v_call: TRBV4-1
d_call: TRBD1

cdr3_aa: CASRSQRDKGAREQYF
clone_size: once
v_call: TRBV27
d_call: .

cdr3_aa: CASSQDARHGYTF
clone_size: few
v_call: TRBV4-2
d_call: .

cdr3_aa: CASTSGGLNEQFF
clone_size: .
v_call: TRBV25-1
d_call: TRBD2

cdr3_aa: CAISVSGNTEAFF
clone_size: .
v_call: TRBV10-3
d_call: .

cdr3_aa: CAISGAGTGEPGANVLTF
clone_size: .
v_call: TRBV10-3
d_call: TRBD1

cdr3_aa: CASSPGQGYQPQHF
clone_size: .
v_call: TRBV6-6
d_call: TRBD1

cdr3_aa: CASSLAGGLGNTEAFF
clone_size: .
v_call: TRBV11-2
d_call: TRBD1

cdr3_aa: CASSDPGQSGGYTF
clone_size: .
v_call: TRBV6-4
d_call: .

cdr3_aa: CASSFFLGWNTGELFF
clone_size: .
v_call: TRBV5-6
d_call: .

cdr3_aa: CASSLDAGNTIYF
clone_size: .
v_call: TRBV7-9
d_call: .

cdr3_aa: CASSPGGGQETQYF
clone_size: .
v_call: TRBV6-6
d_call: TRBD2

cdr3_aa: CASSYGGGPSNQPQHF
clone_size: .
v_call: TRBV6-5
d_call: .

cdr3_aa: CSVDREGRYGYTF
clone_size: .
v_call: TRBV29-1
d_call: .

cdr3_aa: CASSLGTGIIYEQYF
clone_size: .
v_call: TRBV5-5
d_call: TRBD1

cdr3_aa: CASSLTPRDTGELFF
clone_size: once
v_call: TRBV7-3
d_call: .

cdr3_aa: CASSLTGGGGYEQYF
clone_size: .
v_call: TRBV7-3
d_call: .

cdr3_aa: CASSRQQVSGNTIYF
clone_size: .
v_call: TRBV2
d_call: .

cdr3_aa: CASSWDTGELFF
clone_size: .
v_call: TRBV5-6
d_call: .